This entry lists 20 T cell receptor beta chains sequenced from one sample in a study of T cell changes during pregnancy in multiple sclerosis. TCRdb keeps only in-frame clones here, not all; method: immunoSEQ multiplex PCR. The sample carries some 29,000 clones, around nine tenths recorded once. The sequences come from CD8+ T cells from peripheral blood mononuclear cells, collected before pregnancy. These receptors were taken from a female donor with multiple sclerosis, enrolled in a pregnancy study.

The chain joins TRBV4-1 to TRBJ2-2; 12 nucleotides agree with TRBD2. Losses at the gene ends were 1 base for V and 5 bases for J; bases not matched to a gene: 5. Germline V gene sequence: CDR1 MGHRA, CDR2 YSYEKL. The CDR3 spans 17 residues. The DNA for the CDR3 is TGCGCCAGCAGCCAAGTAGAACTAGCGGGAGGTACCGGGGAGCTGTTTTTT. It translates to CASSQVELAGGTGELFF.

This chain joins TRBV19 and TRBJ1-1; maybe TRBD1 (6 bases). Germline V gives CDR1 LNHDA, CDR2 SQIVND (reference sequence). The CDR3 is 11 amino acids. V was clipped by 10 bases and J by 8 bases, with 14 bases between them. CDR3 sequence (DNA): TGTGCCACCTCCCGGACAGCCGAAGCTTTCTTT. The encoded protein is CATSRTAEAFF.

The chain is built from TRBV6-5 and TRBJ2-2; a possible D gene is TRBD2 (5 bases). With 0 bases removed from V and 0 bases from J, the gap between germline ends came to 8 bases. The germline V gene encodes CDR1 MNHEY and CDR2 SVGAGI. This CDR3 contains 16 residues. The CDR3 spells CASSYSPAANTGELFF. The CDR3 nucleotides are TGTGCCAGCAGTTACTCTCCAGCGGCGAACACCGGGGAGCTGTTTTTT.

The CDR3 nucleotides are TGTGCCAGTAGTATTGGGCCGCGGGCATCCTCTGGGGCCAACGTCCTGACTTTC. Its translation is CASSIGPRASSGANVLTF. The chain combines TRBV19 with TRBJ2-6, with D possibly being TRBD2 (5 bases). Germline CDR1 LNHDA, CDR2 SQIVND (reference sequence). The CDR3 spans 18 residues. The V end was cut by 3 bases, the J end by 0 bases, with 15 bases between. Complete variable domain (other parts from reference TRBV19 and TRBJ2-6): DGGITQSPKYLFRKEGQNVTLSCEQNLNHDAMYWYRQDPGQGLRLIYYSQIVNDFQKGDIAEGYSVSREKKESFPLTVTSAQKNPTAFYLCASSIGPRASSGANVLTFGAGSRLTVL.

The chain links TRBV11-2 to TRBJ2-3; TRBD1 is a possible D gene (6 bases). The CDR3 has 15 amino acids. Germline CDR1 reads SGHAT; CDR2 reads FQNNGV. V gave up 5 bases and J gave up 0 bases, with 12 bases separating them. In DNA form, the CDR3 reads TGTGCCAGCAGCCAGGGACACCTTAGCACAGATACGCAGTATTTT. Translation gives CASSQGHLSTDTQYF.

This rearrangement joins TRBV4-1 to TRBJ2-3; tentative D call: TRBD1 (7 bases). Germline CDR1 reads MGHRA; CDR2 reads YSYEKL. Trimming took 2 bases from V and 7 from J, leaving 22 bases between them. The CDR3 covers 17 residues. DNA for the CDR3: TGCGCCAGCAGCCAACGTCGGGAGACCAGGGGGGTTTATACGCAGTATTTT. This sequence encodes CASSQRRETRGVYTQYF.

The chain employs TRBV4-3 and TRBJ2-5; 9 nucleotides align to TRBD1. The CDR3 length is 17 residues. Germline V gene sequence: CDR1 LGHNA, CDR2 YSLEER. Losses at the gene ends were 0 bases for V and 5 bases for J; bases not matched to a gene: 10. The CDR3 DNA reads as TGCGCCAGCAGCCAAGATCGAACAGGGGGCCTTGTGGAGACCCAGTACTTC. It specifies CASSQDRTGGLVETQYF.

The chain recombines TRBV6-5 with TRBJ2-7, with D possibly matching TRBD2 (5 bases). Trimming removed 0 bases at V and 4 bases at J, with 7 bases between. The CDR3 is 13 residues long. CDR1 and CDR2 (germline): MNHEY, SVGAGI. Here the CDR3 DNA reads TGTGCCAGCAGTTACTCGCGAGGGTACGAGCAGTACTTC. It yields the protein CASSYSRGYEQYF.

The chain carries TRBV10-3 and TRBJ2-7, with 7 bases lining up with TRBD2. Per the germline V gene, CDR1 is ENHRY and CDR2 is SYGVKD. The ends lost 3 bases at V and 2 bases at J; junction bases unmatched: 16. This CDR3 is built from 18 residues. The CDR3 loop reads CAISESLKAPAGAYEQYF. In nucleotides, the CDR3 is TGTGCCATCAGTGAATCCCTAAAAGCCCCGGCGGGAGCCTACGAGCAGTACTTC.

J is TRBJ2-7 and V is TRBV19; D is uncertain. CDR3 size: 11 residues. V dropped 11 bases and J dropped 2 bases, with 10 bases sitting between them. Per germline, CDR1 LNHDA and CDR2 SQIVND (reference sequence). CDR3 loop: CASRSAYEQYF. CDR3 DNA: TGTGCCTCCCGGTCTGCCTACGAGCAGTACTTC.

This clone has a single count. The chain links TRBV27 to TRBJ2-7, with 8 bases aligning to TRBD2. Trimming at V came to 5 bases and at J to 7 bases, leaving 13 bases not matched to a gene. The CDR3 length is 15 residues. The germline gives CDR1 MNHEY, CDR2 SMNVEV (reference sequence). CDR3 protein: CASSPSGSGSREQYF. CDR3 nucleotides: TGTGCCAGCAGTCCCTCGGGGAGCGGGAGTAGGGAGCAGTACTTC.

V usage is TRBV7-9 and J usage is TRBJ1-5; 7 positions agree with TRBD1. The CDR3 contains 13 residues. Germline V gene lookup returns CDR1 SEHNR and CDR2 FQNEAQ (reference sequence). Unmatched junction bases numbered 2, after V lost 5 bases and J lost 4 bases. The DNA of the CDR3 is TGTGCCAGCAGCGGGACAGATAATCAGCCCCAGCATTTT. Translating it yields CASSGTDNQPQHF.

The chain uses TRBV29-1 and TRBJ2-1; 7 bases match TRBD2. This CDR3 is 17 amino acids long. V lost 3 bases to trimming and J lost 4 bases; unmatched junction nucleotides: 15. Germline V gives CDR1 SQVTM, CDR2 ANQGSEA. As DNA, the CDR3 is TGCAGCGTTGAGGGAGCGGGGTTAACCTTTCTTTACAATGAGCAGTTCTTC. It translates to CSVEGAGLTFLYNEQFF.

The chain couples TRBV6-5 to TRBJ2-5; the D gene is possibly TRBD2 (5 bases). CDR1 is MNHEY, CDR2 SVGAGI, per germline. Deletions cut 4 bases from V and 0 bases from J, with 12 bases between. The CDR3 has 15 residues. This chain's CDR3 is CASSSIGVYQETQYF. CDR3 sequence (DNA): TGTGCCAGCAGTTCCATCGGGGTCTACCAAGAGACCCAGTACTTC.

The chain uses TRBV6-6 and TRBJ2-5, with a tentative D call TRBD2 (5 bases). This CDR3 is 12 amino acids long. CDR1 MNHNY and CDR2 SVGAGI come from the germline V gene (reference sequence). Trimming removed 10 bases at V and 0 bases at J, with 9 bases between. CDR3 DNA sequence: TGTGCCACCAACGGGAACCAAGAGACCCAGTACTTC. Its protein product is CATNGNQETQYF.

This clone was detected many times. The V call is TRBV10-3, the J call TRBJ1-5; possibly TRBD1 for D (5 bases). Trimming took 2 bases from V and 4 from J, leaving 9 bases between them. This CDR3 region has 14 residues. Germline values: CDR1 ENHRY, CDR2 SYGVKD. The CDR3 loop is CAISEGAENQPQHF. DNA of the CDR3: TGTGCCATCAGTGAGGGGGCGGAAAATCAGCCCCAGCATTTT.

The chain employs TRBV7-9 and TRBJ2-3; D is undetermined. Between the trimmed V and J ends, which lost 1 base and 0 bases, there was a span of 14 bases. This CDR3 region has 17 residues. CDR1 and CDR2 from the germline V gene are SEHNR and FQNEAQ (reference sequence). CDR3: CASSLVGALPSTDTQYF. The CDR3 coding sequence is TGTGCCAGCAGCTTAGTGGGCGCGTTACCTAGCACAGATACGCAGTATTTT. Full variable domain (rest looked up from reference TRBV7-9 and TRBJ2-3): DTGVSQNPRHKITKRGQNVTFRCDPISEHNRLYWYRQTLGQGPEFLTYFQNEAQLEKSRLLSDRFSAERPKGSFSTLEIQRTEQGDSAMYLCASSLVGALPSTDTQYFGPGTRLTVL.

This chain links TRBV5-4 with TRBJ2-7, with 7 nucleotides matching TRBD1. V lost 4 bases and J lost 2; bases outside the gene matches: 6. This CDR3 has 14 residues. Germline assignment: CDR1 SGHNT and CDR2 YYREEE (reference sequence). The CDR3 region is CASSQGDSAYEQYF. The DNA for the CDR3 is TGTGCCAGCAGCCAGGGGGACAGCGCCTACGAGCAGTACTTC. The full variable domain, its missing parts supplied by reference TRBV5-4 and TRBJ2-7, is ETGVTQSPTHLIKTRGQQVTLRCSSQSGHNTVSWYQQALGQGPQFIFQYYREEENGRGNFPPRFSGLQFPNYSSELNVNALELDDSALYLCASSQGDSAYEQYFGPGTRLTVT.

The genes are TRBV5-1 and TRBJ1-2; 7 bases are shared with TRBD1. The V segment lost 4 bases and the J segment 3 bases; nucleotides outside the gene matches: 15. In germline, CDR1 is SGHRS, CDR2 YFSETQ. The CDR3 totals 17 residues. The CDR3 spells CASSRDSAELPYYGYTF. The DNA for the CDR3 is TGCGCCAGCAGCCGGGACAGCGCCGAACTACCCTACTATGGCTACACCTTC.

In DNA form, the CDR3 reads TGTGCCAGCAGTGAAGCGGTGGGGGCGCAGGGCTACGAGCAGTACTTC. Amino acids: CASSEAVGAQGYEQYF. The chain uses TRBV2 and TRBJ2-7; the D gene is possibly TRBD1 (6 bases). Trimming removed 0 bases at V and 3 bases at J, with 15 bases between. The CDR3 loop spans 16 amino acids. Looked up from germline, CDR1 is SNHLY and CDR2 is FYNNEI.